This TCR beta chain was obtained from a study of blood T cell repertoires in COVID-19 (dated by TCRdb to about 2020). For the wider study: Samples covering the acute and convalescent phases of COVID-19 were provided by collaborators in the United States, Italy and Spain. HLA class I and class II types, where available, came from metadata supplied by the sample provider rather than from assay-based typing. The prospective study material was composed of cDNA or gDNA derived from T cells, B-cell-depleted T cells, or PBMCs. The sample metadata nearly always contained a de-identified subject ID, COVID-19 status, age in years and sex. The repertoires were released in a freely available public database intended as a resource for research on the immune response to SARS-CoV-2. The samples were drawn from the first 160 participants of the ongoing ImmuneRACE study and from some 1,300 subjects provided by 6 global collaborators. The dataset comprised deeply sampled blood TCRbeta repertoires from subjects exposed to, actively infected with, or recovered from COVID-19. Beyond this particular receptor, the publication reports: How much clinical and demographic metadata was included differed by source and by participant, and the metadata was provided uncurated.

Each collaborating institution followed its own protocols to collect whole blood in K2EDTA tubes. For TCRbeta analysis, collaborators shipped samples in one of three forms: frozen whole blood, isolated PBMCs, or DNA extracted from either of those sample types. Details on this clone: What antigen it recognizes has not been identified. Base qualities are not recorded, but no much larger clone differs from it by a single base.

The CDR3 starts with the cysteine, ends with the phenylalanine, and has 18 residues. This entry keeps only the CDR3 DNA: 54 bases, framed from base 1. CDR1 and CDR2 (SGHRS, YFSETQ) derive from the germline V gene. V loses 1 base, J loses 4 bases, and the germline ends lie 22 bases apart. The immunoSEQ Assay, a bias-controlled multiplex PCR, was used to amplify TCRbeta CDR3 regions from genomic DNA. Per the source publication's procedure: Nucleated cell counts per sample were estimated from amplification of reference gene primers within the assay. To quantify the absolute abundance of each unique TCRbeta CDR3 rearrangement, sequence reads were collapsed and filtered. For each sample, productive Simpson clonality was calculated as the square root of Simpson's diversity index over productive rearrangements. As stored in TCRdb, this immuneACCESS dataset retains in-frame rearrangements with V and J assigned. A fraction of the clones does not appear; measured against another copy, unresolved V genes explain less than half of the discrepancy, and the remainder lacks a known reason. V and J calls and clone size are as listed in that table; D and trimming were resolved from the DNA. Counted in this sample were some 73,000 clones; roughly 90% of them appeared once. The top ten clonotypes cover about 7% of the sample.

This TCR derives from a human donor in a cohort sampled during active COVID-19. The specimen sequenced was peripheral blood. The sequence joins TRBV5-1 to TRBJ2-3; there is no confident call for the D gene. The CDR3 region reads CASSLPRSGFGTADTQYF. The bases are TGCGCCAGCAGCTTGCCGAGATCGGGTTTCGGCACGGCAGATACGCAGTATTTT. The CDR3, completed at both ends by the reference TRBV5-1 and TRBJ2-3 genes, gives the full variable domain KAGVTQTPRYLIKTRGQQVTLSCSPISGHRSVSWYQQTPGQGLQFLFEYFSETQRNKGNFPGRFSGRQFSNSRSEMNVSTLELGDSALYLCASSLPRSGFGTADTQYFGPGTRLTVL.